This T cell receptor (beta chain) was found in a study of T-cell memory formation after mild COVID-19. Overall study: Largely, TCR clusters stayed within a single donor.

Details on this clonotype: The target antigen is unknown.

Study-level results: Several responding clones turned up in pre-infection memory, indicating that cross-reactive memory may have taken part.

Deletions cut 1 base from V and 6 bases from J, with 7 bases between. Germline V gives CDR1 MGHRA, CDR2 YSYEKL. The CDR3 consists of 12 residues. TCRdb reanalysed the 5' RACE reads using MiXCR and keeps one entry per CDR3 protein. The table records more than 250,000 distinct CDR3 sequences, roughly 15% of them present only once. This clonotype originated in a man aged 18 to 29 who had mild COVID-19 (a few samples of this study predate the infection). Cell type and time point are not known. The material sequenced was PBMCs or a T cell subset sorted from them (not recorded which). The rearrangement uses TRBV4-1 and TRBJ2-7; D possibly corresponds to TRBD2 (5 bases). This CDR3 reads CASSQAGGEQYV. The CDR3 nucleotides are TGCGCCAGCAGCCAAGCCGGAGGCGAGCAGTACGTC.